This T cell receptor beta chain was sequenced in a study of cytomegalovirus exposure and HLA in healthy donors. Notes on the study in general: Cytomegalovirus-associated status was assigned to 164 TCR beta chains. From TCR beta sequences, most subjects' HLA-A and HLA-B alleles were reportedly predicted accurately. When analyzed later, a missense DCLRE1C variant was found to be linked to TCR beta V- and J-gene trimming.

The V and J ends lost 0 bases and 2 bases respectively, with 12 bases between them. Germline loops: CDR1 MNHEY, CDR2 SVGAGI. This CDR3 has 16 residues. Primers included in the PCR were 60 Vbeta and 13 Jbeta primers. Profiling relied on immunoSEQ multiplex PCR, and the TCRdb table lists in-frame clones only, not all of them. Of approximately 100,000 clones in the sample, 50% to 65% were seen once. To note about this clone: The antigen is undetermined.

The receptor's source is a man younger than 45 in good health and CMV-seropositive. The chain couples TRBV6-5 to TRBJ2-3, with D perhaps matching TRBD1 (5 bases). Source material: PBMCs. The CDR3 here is CASSYSRQQNTDTQYF. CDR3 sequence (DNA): TGTGCCAGCAGTTACTCGCGACAGCAAAACACAGATACGCAGTATTTT.